Below are 10 T cell receptor beta chains sequenced from a single sample in a study of blood T cell repertoires in COVID-19. Assay used: immunoSEQ multiplex PCR; TCRdb lists only in-frame clones, some missing. The table has some 330,000 clones, about four fifths seen once. The source material was PBMCs or T cells enriched from blood (not recorded which). All receptors derive from a woman between 50 and 59 years old who had recovered from COVID-19.

This chain links TRBV4-1 with TRBJ2-1; the match to TRBD2 covers 13 bases. With 2 bases clipped from V and 3 bases from J, the junction kept 10 bases outside the gene matches. The germline CDR1 and CDR2 sequences are MGHRA and YSYEKL. The CDR3 is 19 amino acids. The CDR3 loop is CASSQTSGTSGTYYNEQFF. DNA of the CDR3: TGCGCCAGCAGCCAAACTTCCGGGACTAGCGGGACTTACTACAATGAGCAGTTCTTC.

A few counts support this clone. Here the CDR3 omits its conserved ending phenylalanine or tryptophan, so a read error is the likely source. The DNA is left out, because the CDR3 cannot be placed on it with certainty; the CDR3 is given as TCRdb lists it. J is TRBJ2-7 and V is TRBV11-2; the table gives TRBD2 as D, unverified against the DNA. With termini counted, the CDR3 has 15 amino acids. CDR1 and CDR2 from the germline V gene are SGHAT and FQNNGV. The CDR3 here is CASSLRGGSYEQYFL.

Comment on this clone: One end of the junction is discordant with germline, which a read error may explain. CDR3 bases: TGTGCCAGCTCACTCGAGGACTTTTACGGGCAGTACTTC. Translation gives CASSLEDFYGQYF. The rearrangement links TRBV18 to TRBJ2-7, with D perhaps TRBD2 (5 bases). Germline lookup yields CDR1 KGHSH and CDR2 LQKENI. This CDR3 region has 13 residues.

The chain has TRBV30 and TRBJ2-7, with 10 bases that match TRBD1. The CDR3 loop spans 14 amino acids. V lost 2 bases, J lost 3 bases, and 4 bases stayed unmatched. From germline, CDR1 is GTSNPN and CDR2 SVGIG (reference sequence). The CDR3 DNA sequence: TGTGCCTGGAGTCCCGGGGACAGGGGCTACGAGCAGTACTTC. It codes for CAWSPGDRGYEQYF.

This sequence joins TRBV5-1 and TRBJ1-2; perhaps TRBD1 as D (6 bases). Germline CDR1 is SGHRS and CDR2 is YFSETQ. This CDR3 has 14 amino acids. V gave up 0 bases and J gave up 6 bases, with 12 bases separating them. The CDR3 region is CASSLAGQPDGYTF. The DNA of the CDR3 is TGCGCCAGCAGCTTGGCCGGACAGCCCGATGGCTACACCTTC. Full variable domain (rest looked up from reference TRBV5-1 and TRBJ1-2): KAGVTQTPRYLIKTRGQQVTLSCSPISGHRSVSWYQQTPGQGLQFLFEYFSETQRNKGNFPGRFSGRQFSNSRSEMNVSTLELGDSALYLCASSLAGQPDGYTFGSGTRLTVV.

V usage is TRBV7-9 and J usage is TRBJ1-2, with TRBD1 matching 9 bases. The V gene's germline CDR1 is SEHNR and CDR2 FQNEAQ (reference sequence). The CDR3 loop spans 15 amino acids. V was clipped by 5 bases and J by 14 bases; unmatched bases: 18. The CDR3 DNA reads as TGTGCCAGCAGCCTGCAACACCCGGGACAGGGTCGAGGAACCTTC. Amino acids: CASSLQHPGQGRGTF. Full variable domain (remainder filled in from reference TRBV7-9 and TRBJ1-2): DTGVSQNPRHKITKRGQNVTFRCDPISEHNRLYWYRQTLGQGPEFLTYFQNEAQLEKSRLLSDRFSAERPKGSFSTLEIQRTEQGDSAMYLCASSLQHPGQGRGTFGSGTRLTVV.

The rearrangement links TRBV9 to TRBJ1-3; D remains ambiguous. The CDR3 sequence is 16 residues long. Germline CDR1 is SGDLS and CDR2 is YYNGEE. Trimming cost V 0 bases and J 0 bases, with 10 bases left between them. In nucleotides, the CDR3 is TGTGCCAGCAGCGTAGGGGCAGAAAACTCTGGAAACACCATATATTTT. As protein: CASSVGAENSGNTIYF.

This clone has just one count. The J gene is TRBJ1-1, the V gene TRBV18; 7 bases fit TRBD1. The CDR3 runs to 18 residues. V shed 3 bases and J 1 base; nucleotides not matched to a gene: 14. Germline CDR1 is KGHSH and CDR2 is LQKENI. This chain's CDR3 is CASSPKGQANIQNTEAFF. Written as DNA, the CDR3 is TGTGCCAGCTCACCTAAAGGACAGGCTAATATTCAGAACACTGAAGCTTTCTTT.

The rearrangement joins TRBV7-9 to TRBJ2-1; D unresolved. This CDR3 is 11 amino acids long. Trimming pared 6 bases from V and 9 bases from J, leaving 9 bases between. Germline CDR1 is SEHNR and CDR2 is FQNEAQ (reference sequence). The CDR3 nucleotides read TGTGCCAGCAGTGATTTCAGTGAGCAGTTCTTC. It codes for CASSDFSEQFF.

The chain recombines TRBV4-1 with TRBJ1-2, with 7 bases identical to TRBD1. V lost 2 bases to trimming and J lost 4 bases; unmatched junction nucleotides: 16. Per the germline V gene, CDR1 is MGHRA and CDR2 is YSYEKL. CDR3 size: 18 residues. The CDR3 spells CASSQSTGTDKIIYGYTF. CDR3 in DNA: TGCGCCAGCAGCCAATCTACCGGGACAGATAAAATCATCTATGGCTACACCTTC.